This T cell receptor beta chain originates from a study of Tregs in tolerant kidney transplant recipients. Overall study findings and caveats: Findings come from small patient numbers and require larger validation. No direct test of biological reproducibility was done here. Expanding Tregs on activated donor B cells appeared to best identify donor-specific TCRbeta clones.

This clone was detected once. As yet, its antigen is unknown. Sequencing was performed with immunoSEQ multiplex PCR; in TCRdb, only in-frame clones are kept and a portion is missing. The data contain fewer than 150,000 clones, about 91% of them singletons. Thawed PBMCs were FACS-sorted into unstimulated CD4+CD25+CD127- regulatory T cells, CD4+CD25- non-regulatory cells, CD4 and CD8 cells. This CDR3 has 14 residues. Germline CDR1 SNHLY, CDR2 FYNNEI. With 4 bases removed from V and 6 bases from J, the gap between germline ends came to 13 bases. The sequence was obtained from a human donor in good health. Material for sequencing was CD4+ T cells from blood. The V gene is TRBV2, the J gene TRBJ2-1; D possibly corresponds to TRBD1 (6 bases). The CDR3 sequence is CASSGAPGANEQFF. Here the CDR3 DNA reads TGTGCCAGCAGTGGCGCCCCAGGGGCCAATGAGCAGTTCTTC. Filled out from reference TRBV2 and TRBJ2-1, the complete variable domain reads EPEVTQTPSHQVTQMGQEVILRCVPISNHLYFYWYRQILGQKVEFLVSFYNNEISEKSEIFDDQFSVERPDGSNFTLKIRSTKLEDSAMYFCASSGAPGANEQFFGPGTRLTVL.